Included here is one T cell receptor beta chain sequence, with context. This sample is part of a study of blood T cell repertoires in COVID-19. Study-level information: In each case, the material was cDNA or gDNA derived from T cells, B-cell-depleted T cells, or PBMCs.

Clones were read by immunoSEQ multiplex PCR, and TCRdb kept only the in-frame ones, dropping some. The sample holds some 350,000 clones; more than 75% are singletons and the top ten take just under 6.5%. CDR3 length: 16 amino acids. The V segment lost 1 base and the J segment 8 bases; nucleotides outside the gene matches: 6. Germline V gene data show CDR1 as MNHEY and CDR2 as SMNVEV (reference sequence). The sequenced sample was peripheral blood. This sequence joins TRBV27 and TRBJ1-3; 12 positions match TRBD1. This TCR derives from a woman in her forties or fifties with COVID-19, enrolled during active disease. CDR3 DNA sequence: TGTGCCAGCAGTTTATTTGGGACAGGGGGCCTGGACACCATATATTTT. It yields the protein CASSLFGTGGLDTIYF.